Each of the 10 T cell receptor beta chains below was sequenced from the same sample in a study of T-cell reconstitution after alpha-beta-depleted transplantation in children. For TCRbeta, the library was prepared with unique molecular identifiers. TCRdb passed the PCR reads through MiXCR, listing each CDR3 protein once. The sample records roughly 300,000 distinct CDR3 sequences, approximately 9.8% being singletons. The sample in question was PBMCs from the stem cell graft donor, obtained from the stem cell graft. These receptors all come from a human donor who donated a stem cell graft to a child with SCID.

The genes are TRBV11-2 and TRBJ2-7; 12 bases agree with TRBD1. CDR1 and CDR2 from the germline V gene are SGHAT and FQNNGV. V gave up 1 base and J gave up 5 bases; unmatched junction bases: 6. This CDR3 has 16 residues. The CDR3 DNA reads TGTGCCAGCAGCTTAGGTGCGGGGACAGGGGGCAACGAGCAGTACTTC. It encodes CASSLGAGTGGNEQYF.

This clonotype was picked up a small number of times. CDR3 DNA: TGCGCCAGCAGCTTGGACCCGGGACAGGGAAACATTCAGTACTTC. Protein: CASSLDPGQGNIQYF. The rearrangement uses TRBV5-1 and TRBJ2-4; 9 bases map to TRBD1. V shed 0 bases and J 6 bases; nucleotides not matched to a gene: 4. This CDR3 contains 15 residues. Looked up from germline, CDR1 is SGHRS and CDR2 is YFSETQ.

This clonotype has just a few counts. The chain joins TRBV5-1 to TRBJ2-7, with D tentatively TRBD2 (6 bases). Trimming cost V 0 bases and J 5 bases, with 12 bases left between them. Germline values: CDR1 SGHRS, CDR2 YFSETQ. CDR3 length: 14 residues. The CDR3 coding sequence is TGCGCCAGCAGCTTGGTCAGGCGGGATCACGAGCAGTACTTC. Its protein is CASSLVRRDHEQYF.

The J gene is TRBJ1-1, the V gene TRBV5-5; a weak D match, TRBD1 (6 bases). V was trimmed by 3 bases and J by 0 bases, leaving 12 bases between them. Germline V gene data show CDR1 as SGHKS and CDR2 as YYEKEE (reference sequence). This CDR3 region has 15 residues. The CDR3 DNA reads as TGTGCCAGCAGCTGGGGGGAGGGGGTGAACACTGAAGCTTTCTTT. Translation: CASSWGEGVNTEAFF. Based on the CDR3 plus reference TRBV5-5 and TRBJ1-1, the full variable domain is DAGVTQSPTHLIKTRGQQVTLRCSPISGHKSVSWYQQVLGQGPQFIFQYYEKEERGRGNFPDRFSARQFPNYSSELNVNALLLGDSALYLCASSWGEGVNTEAFFGQGTRLTVV.

This clonotype was counted between two and nine times. V is TRBV7-9 and J is TRBJ1-1; D uncertain. The CDR3 length is 10 residues. Trimming removed 6 bases from V and 9 bases from J, with 8 bases in between. Germline V CDR1 and CDR2: SEHNR, FQNEAQ (reference sequence). The CDR3 is CASSRTQAFF. CDR3 DNA: TGTGCCAGCAGTAGGACTCAAGCTTTCTTT.

In its sample, this clonotype ranks as medium-sized. The chain employs TRBV21-1 and TRBJ2-3; no check of the table's D call, TRBD1, against the DNA was made. TRBV21-1 is designated a pseudogene. CDR3 length: 14 amino acids. The DNA of the CDR3 is TGTGCCAGCAGCTGGTACAGGGCGGGAGATACGCAGTATTTT. Translated: CASSWYRAGDTQYF.

The sample holds many counts of this clonotype. The chain carries TRBV5-1 and TRBJ2-1, with a possible D match to TRBD2 (5 bases). Trimming cost V 3 bases and J 6 bases, with 7 bases left between them. CDR1 SGHRS and CDR2 YFSETQ come from the germline V gene. The CDR3 extends over 12 amino acids. Here the CDR3 DNA reads TGCGCCAGCAGCTACACTAGCAATGAGCAGTTCTTC. This codes for CASSYTSNEQFF.

This clonotype showed up just a few times. The J gene is TRBJ2-3, the V gene TRBV3-1; TRBD2 aligns across 9 bases. Germline CDR1 is LGHDT and CDR2 is YNNKEL (reference sequence). The CDR3 sequence is 19 residues long. The junction had 15 bases not matched to a gene; V was cut back by 0 bases and J by 5 bases. This chain's CDR3 is CASSQDRGATSGGGDTQYF. The CDR3 DNA sequence: TGTGCCAGCAGCCAAGATCGCGGGGCGACTAGCGGCGGAGGAGATACGCAGTATTTT.

This clonotype was seen a handful of times. V is TRBV25-1 and J is TRBJ2-4; possibly TRBD1 for D (6 bases). This CDR3 is 14 amino acids long. V was clipped by 1 base and J by 9 bases, with 13 bases between them. Germline CDR1 reads MGHDK; CDR2 reads SYGVNS. The CDR3 DNA sequence: TGTGCCAGCAGTGAATGGACGGACAGTACCATTCAGTACTTC. Translation: CASSEWTDSTIQYF.

The J gene is TRBJ2-3, the V gene TRBV20-1; 8 bases agree with TRBD2. The CDR3 is 15 residues long. V was clipped by 4 bases and J by 4 bases; unmatched bases: 10. CDR1 is DFQATT and CDR2 is SNEGSKA in the germline V gene (reference sequence). CDR3 region: CSATHSAGAPDTQYF. Here the CDR3 DNA reads TGCAGTGCTACCCACTCAGCGGGGGCCCCAGATACGCAGTATTTT.